This passage covers 7 T cell receptor beta chains from one sample sequenced in a study of blood T cell repertoires in COVID-19. TCRdb keeps only in-frame clones here, not all; method: immunoSEQ multiplex PCR. The table lists some 74,000 clones, over 75% of them singletons, with roughly 29% in the top ten. Material for sequencing was peripheral blood. These TCRs come from a man aged 45-60 years with acute or convalescent COVID-19.

The chain uses TRBV4-1 and TRBJ2-3, with TRBD2 matching over 9 bases. CDR1 is MGHRA and CDR2 is YSYEKL in the germline V gene. The V gene end was trimmed by 1 base and the J gene end by 2 bases; junction bases not matched to a gene: 10. The CDR3 contains 18 residues. CDR3 coding DNA: TGCGCCAGCAGCCAAGGAGGGCTAGCGGGGCCTTACACAGATACGCAGTATTTT. Its protein product is CASSQGGLAGPYTDTQYF.

V is TRBV19 and J is TRBJ1-3, with 7 bases aligning to TRBD1. Trimming took 6 bases from V and 4 from J; bases not matched to a gene: 6. Germline CDR1 reads LNHDA; CDR2 reads SQIVND (reference sequence). The CDR3 extends over 14 amino acids. This chain's CDR3 is CASSPTGIGNTIYF. The CDR3 DNA sequence: TGTGCCAGTAGCCCGACAGGGATCGGAAACACCATATATTTT.

This chain links TRBV5-5 with TRBJ2-2; 8 nucleotides line up with TRBD1. The J segment lost 2 bases and the V segment lost 5 bases, leaving 5 bases of the junction unmatched. The CDR3 loop spans 15 amino acids. CDR1 SGHKS and CDR2 YYEKEE come from the germline V gene (reference sequence). The CDR3 DNA sequence: TGTGCCAGCAGGGTGGCAGGGGGCAACACCGGGGAGCTGTTTTTT. This gives the protein CASRVAGGNTGELFF.

The chain carries TRBV27 and TRBJ2-7; 9 nucleotides line up with TRBD1. Per germline, CDR1 MNHEY and CDR2 SMNVEV (reference sequence). The CDR3 sequence is 15 residues long. J was trimmed by 3 bases and V by 5 bases; bases with no gene match: 8. This CDR3 reads CASSPWGQGYYEQYF. The CDR3 nucleotides are TGTGCCAGCAGTCCTTGGGGACAGGGCTACTACGAGCAGTACTTC.

CDR3 DNA: TGTGCCAGCAGCCGGGGCCGGGACAGTTTTTCTCAGACCCAGTACTTC. Protein product: CASSRGRDSFSQTQYF. This chain uses TRBV7-6 with TRBJ2-5; TRBD1 aligns across 7 bases. Germline loops: CDR1 SGHVS, CDR2 FNYEAQ. V lost 5 bases and J lost 6; bases outside the gene matches: 15. There are 16 residues in the CDR3.

The chain has TRBV27 and TRBJ1-1, with D perhaps TRBD1 (5 bases). Trimming took off 5 bases at V and 0 bases at J, with 16 bases between the two ends. In germline, CDR1 is MNHEY, CDR2 SMNVEV (reference sequence). This CDR3 is 16 amino acids long. CDR3 bases: TGTGCCAGCAGTCTATACAGACAGAACATGAACACTGAAGCTTTCTTT. Translation: CASSLYRQNMNTEAFF.

The chain couples TRBV6-5 to TRBJ1-4; no clear D. The V end was cut by 7 bases, the J end by 0 bases, with 9 bases between. This CDR3 region has 14 residues. Looked up from germline, CDR1 is MNHEY and CDR2 is SVGAGI. The CDR3 loop reads CASTRLPTNEKLFF. The DNA for the CDR3 is TGTGCCAGCACCAGACTACCAACTAATGAAAAACTGTTTTTT.